This is a list of T cell receptor beta chains from one sample in a study of T cells in Graves' hyperthyroidism and ophthalmopathy. TCRdb re-analysed the multiplex PCR reads in MiXCR, keeping a single row per CDR3 protein. Seen here are about 320,000 distinct CDR3 sequences, 16% observed once, and the top ten hold around a third. Input material: blood. All receptors come from a man between 25 and 39 years old with Graves' hyperthyroidism. CDR3s include the opening cysteine and the closing phenylalanine or tryptophan. The order of the fields is J gene, CDR3 length, V gene, D gene, clone size, CDR3 protein, CDR3 DNA. The D gene is left open where the match is weak. Only part of the rows carry a size: once, few, many, or a class if the clone is expanded.

j_call: TRBJ2-7
cdr3_length: 15
v_call: TRBV7-6
d_call: -
clone_size: many
cdr3_aa: CASSLIPGGGYEQYF
cdr3_nt: TGTGCCAGCAGCTTGATCCCTGGAGGAGGATACGAGCAGTACTTC

j_call: TRBJ1-5
cdr3_length: 16
v_call: TRBV2
d_call: -
clone_size: many
cdr3_aa: CASKVEAMNSNQPQHF
cdr3_nt: TGTGCCAGCAAGGTAGAAGCAATGAATAGCAATCAGCCCCAGCATTTT

j_call: TRBJ2-3
cdr3_length: 12
v_call: TRBV12-3/TRBV12-4
d_call: -
clone_size: many
cdr3_aa: CASSSGGDTQYF
cdr3_nt: TGTGCCAGCAGCTCTGGGGGGGATACGCAGTATTTT

j_call: TRBJ2-1
cdr3_length: 14
v_call: TRBV3-1
d_call: -
clone_size: few
cdr3_aa: CASSQDPGLSEQFF
cdr3_nt: TGTGCCAGCAGCCAAGATCCGGGGTTGAGTGAGCAGTTCTTC

j_call: TRBJ1-2
cdr3_length: 12
v_call: TRBV5-1
d_call: -
clone_size: few
cdr3_aa: CASSFTGSGYTF
cdr3_nt: TGCGCCAGCAGCTTTACAGGGAGTGGCTACACCTTC

j_call: TRBJ1-3
cdr3_length: 14
v_call: TRBV5-1
d_call: -
clone_size: few
cdr3_aa: CASMDSSSGNTIYF
cdr3_nt: TGCGCCAGCATGGATTCCAGCTCTGGAAACACCATATATTTT

j_call: TRBJ2-7
cdr3_length: 15
v_call: TRBV19
d_call: TRBD2
clone_size: -
cdr3_aa: CASSGKTSGADEQYF
cdr3_nt: TGTGCCAGTAGTGGTAAGACTAGCGGGGCGGACGAGCAGTACTTC

j_call: TRBJ2-3
cdr3_length: 15
v_call: TRBV14
d_call: -
clone_size: few
cdr3_aa: CASSQAGEGTDTQYF
cdr3_nt: TGTGCCAGCAGCCAAGCGGGCGAGGGCACAGATACGCAGTATTTT

j_call: TRBJ2-7
cdr3_length: 20
v_call: TRBV20-1
d_call: TRBD2
clone_size: few
cdr3_aa: CSAPRPLLAGTLRPYGEQYF
cdr3_nt: TGCAGTGCCCCACGACCCCTACTAGCGGGGACACTGCGCCCGTACGGGGAGCAGTACTTC

j_call: TRBJ2-1
cdr3_length: 15
v_call: TRBV20-1
d_call: TRBD2
clone_size: many
cdr3_aa: CSARLAGGAYNEQFF
cdr3_nt: TGCAGTGCTAGACTAGCGGGAGGAGCCTACAATGAGCAGTTCTTC

j_call: TRBJ2-7
cdr3_length: 14
v_call: TRBV29-1
d_call: -
clone_size: -
cdr3_aa: CSVDVFGSSYEQYF
cdr3_nt: TGCAGCGTTGATGTCTTCGGGAGCTCCTACGAGCAGTACTTC